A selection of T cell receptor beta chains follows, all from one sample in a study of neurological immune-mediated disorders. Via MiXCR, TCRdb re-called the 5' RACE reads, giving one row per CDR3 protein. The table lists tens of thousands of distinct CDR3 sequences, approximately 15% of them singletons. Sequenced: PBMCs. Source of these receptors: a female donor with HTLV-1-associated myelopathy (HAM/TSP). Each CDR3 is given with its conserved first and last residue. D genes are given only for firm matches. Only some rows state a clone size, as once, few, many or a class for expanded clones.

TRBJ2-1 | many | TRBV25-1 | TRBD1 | TGTGCCAGCAGTGATAATAGGGGGCTGGATATTGAGCAGTTCTTC | CASSDNRGLDIEQFF
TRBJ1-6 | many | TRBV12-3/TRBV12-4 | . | TGTGCCAGCAGTCCCAGAGGAGGCACGGGTTCACCCCTCCACTTT | CASSPRGGTGSPLHF
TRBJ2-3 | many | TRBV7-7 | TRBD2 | TGTGCCAGCAGCGCAGGACTAGCGAGGGGCGCAGATACGCAGTATTTT | CASSAGLARGADTQYF
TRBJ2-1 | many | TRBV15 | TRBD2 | TGTGCTACCAGCAGGCCGGGACTAGGCGAGCAGTTCTTC | CATSRPGLGEQFF
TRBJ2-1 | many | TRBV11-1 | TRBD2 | TGTGCCAGCAGCTTCCCTTCACTACTAGCGGGGGGGAGATACAATGAGCAGTTCTTC | CASSFPSLLAGGRYNEQFF
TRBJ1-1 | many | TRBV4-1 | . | TGCGCCAGCAGCCAAAGTGGGGGGAACACTGAAGCTTTCTTT | CASSQSGGNTEAFF
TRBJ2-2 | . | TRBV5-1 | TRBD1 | TGCGCCAGCAGCTCGCGGACAGGGTTCACCGGGGAGCTGTTTTTT | CASSSRTGFTGELFF
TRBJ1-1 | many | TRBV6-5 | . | TGTGCCAGCCGGGGGGGTAGGATGAACACTGAAGCTTTCTTT | CASRGGRMNTEAFF
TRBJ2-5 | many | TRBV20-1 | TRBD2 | TGCAGTGCTTTCCTAGCGGGGGCCAACCAAGAGACCCAGTACTTC | CSAFLAGANQETQYF
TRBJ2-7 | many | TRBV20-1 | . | TGCAGTGCTAGGAGGGAGTTAAGCTACGAGCAGTACTTC | CSARRELSYEQYF
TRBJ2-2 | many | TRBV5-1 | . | TGCGCCAGCACAGGGGCCGCTCAGGGCACCGGGGAGCTGTTTTTT | CASTGAAQGTGELFF
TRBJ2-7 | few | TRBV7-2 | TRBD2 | TGTGCCAGCAGCTTAACGGGGGGTCCAGGGCAGTACTTC | CASSLTGGPGQYF
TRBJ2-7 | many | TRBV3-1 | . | TGTGCCAGCAGCCAAGGAGTAGGACAGAAGATATACGAGCAGTACTTC | CASSQGVGQKIYEQYF
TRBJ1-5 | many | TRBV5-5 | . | TGTGCCAGCAGCTTGGGCACTGTAAGCAATCAGCCCCAGCATTTT | CASSLGTVSNQPQHF
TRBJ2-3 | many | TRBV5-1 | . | TGCGCCAGCTATCGCACAACCCTTAACACAGATACGCAGTATTTT | CASYRTTLNTDTQYF
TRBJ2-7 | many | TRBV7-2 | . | TGTGCCAGCAGCTTAGTTGGGGGGACCTCCTACGAGCAGTACTTC | CASSLVGGTSYEQYF
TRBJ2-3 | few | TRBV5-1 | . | TGCGCCAGCAGCTTGGCCACGCGGGATACGCAGTATTTT | CASSLATRDTQYF
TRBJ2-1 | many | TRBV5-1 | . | TGCGCCAGCAGCTTCGGCGGCTACAATGAGCAGTTCTTC | CASSFGGYNEQFF
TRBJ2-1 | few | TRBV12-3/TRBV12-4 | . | TGTGCCAGCAGCCTTACAGAGGGGAACTACAATGAGCAGTTCTTC | CASSLTEGNYNEQFF
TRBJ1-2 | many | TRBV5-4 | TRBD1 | TGTGCCAGCAGCCCCACCGGGACAGGGCTGTTCGGCTACACCTTC | CASSPTGTGLFGYTF
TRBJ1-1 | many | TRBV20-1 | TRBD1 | TGCAGTGCACCAGGGGGTGAAGCTTTCTTT | CSAPGGEAFF
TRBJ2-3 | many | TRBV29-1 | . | TGCAGCGTTGAAGGGGGGGCCACAGATACGCAGTATTTT | CSVEGGATDTQYF
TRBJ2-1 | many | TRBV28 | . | TGTGCCAGCAGCTCCAGGTCGAGGGGGATCTACAATGAGCAGTTCTTC | CASSSRSRGIYNEQFF
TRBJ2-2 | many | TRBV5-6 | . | TGTGGGGTTTGGGACAAGAACACCGGGGAGCTGTTTTTT | CGVWDKNTGELFF
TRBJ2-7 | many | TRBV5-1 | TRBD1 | TGCGCCAGCAGCTCCACCGGGACAGGGGTTGACGAGCAGTACTTC | CASSSTGTGVDEQYF
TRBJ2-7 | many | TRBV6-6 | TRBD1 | TGTGCCAGCAGTCCCGGGACAGTATCTTACGAGCAGTACTTC | CASSPGTVSYEQYF
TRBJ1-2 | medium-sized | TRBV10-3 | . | TGTGCCATCAGGCAGGCCGGGACTAACTATGGCTACACCTTC | CAIRQAGTNYGYTF
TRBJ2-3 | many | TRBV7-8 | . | TGTGCCAGCAGTCAGGGGATTGCAATGGCAGATACGCAGTATTTT | CASSQGIAMADTQYF
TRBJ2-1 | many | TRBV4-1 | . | TGCGCCAGCAGCCAAGGGAGCTGGAGGGACTGGTACAATGAGCAGTTCTTC | CASSQGSWRDWYNEQFF
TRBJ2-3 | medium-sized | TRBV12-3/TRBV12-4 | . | TGTGCCAGCAGTTTTCAAAGTACGCAGTATTTT | CASSFQSTQYF
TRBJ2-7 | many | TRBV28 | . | TGTGCCAGCAGTCCCATACCCCAGACCATTTCCTACGAGCAGTACTTC | CASSPIPQTISYEQYF
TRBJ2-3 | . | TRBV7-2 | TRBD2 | TGTGCCAGCAGCTTGTACCCTTCCCCTAACCGGCCTAGCGGGGAAAGCACAGATACGCAGTATTTT | CASSLYPSPNRPSGESTDTQYF
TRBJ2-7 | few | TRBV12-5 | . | TGTGCTAGTGGATGGACGGGTCCCTACGAGCAGTACTTC | CASGWTGPYEQYF
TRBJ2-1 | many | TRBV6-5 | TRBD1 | TGTGCCAGCAGAAGACAGGGCAGCGAGCAGTTCTTC | CASRRQGSEQFF
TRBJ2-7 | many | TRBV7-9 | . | TGTGCCAGCAGCTCGGTCGGGAAAGCCTACGAGCAGTACTTC | CASSSVGKAYEQYF
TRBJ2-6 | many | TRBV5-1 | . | TGCGCCAGCAGCTTAGAATTCTCTGGGGCCAACGTCCTGACTTTC | CASSLEFSGANVLTF
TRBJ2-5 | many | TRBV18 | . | TGTGCCAGCTCACCACCTTCAGTCGGACAAGAGACCCAGTACTTC | CASSPPSVGQETQYF
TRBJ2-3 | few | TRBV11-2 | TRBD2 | TGTGCCAGCAGCCGAAGGACTAGCGGGGGGAGCACAGATACGCAGTATTTT | CASSRRTSGGSTDTQYF
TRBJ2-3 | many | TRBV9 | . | TGTGCCAGCAGCGTATATCTGTCCGATACGCAGTATTTT | CASSVYLSDTQYF
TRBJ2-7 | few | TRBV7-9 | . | TGTGCCAGCAGCCATATAGACTACGAGCAGTACTTC | CASSHIDYEQYF
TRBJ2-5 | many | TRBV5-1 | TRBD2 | TGCGCCAGCAGCGGGACTAGCGGGGTTGAGACCCAGTACTTC | CASSGTSGVETQYF
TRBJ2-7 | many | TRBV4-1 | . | TGCGCCAGCAGCCAACTCAGGGTAGGGCACGAGCAGTACTTC | CASSQLRVGHEQYF
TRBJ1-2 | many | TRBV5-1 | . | TGCGCCAGCAGCTCCGGACAGACCTATGGCTACACCTTC | CASSSGQTYGYTF
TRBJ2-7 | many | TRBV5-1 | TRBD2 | TGCGCCAGCAGCTTGTATGCTAGCGGGGGGTCCTACGAGCAGTACTTC | CASSLYASGGSYEQYF
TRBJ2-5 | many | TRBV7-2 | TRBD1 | TGTGCCAGCAGCTTAGTAATGGTAGGGGGCGAGACCCAGTACTTC | CASSLVMVGGETQYF
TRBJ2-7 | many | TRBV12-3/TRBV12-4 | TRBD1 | TGTGCCAGCAGCGACAGGGTCGGGGAGCAGTACTTC | CASSDRVGEQYF
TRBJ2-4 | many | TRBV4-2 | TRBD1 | TGTGCCAGCAGCCCGACCGGGACAGCGACGTACTTC | CASSPTGTATYF
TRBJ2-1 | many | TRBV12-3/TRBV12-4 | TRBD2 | TGTGCCAGCACTAAAAGGGGTAGCGGGGGGACCGGCTTCTTC | CASTKRGSGGTGFF
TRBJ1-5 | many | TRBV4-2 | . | TGTGCCAGCAGTCCCGACACATCTAGCAATCAGCCCCAGCATTTT | CASSPDTSSNQPQHF
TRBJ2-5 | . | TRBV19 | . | TGTGCCAGTAGTGGAATCGGCCAGGGCCAAGAGACCCAGTACTTC | CASSGIGQGQETQYF
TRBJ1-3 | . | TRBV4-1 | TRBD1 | TGCGCCAGCAGCCGAGTAGACAGGGTAACTGGAAACACCATATATTTT | CASSRVDRVTGNTIYF
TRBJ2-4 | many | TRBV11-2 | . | TGTGCCAGCAGCTCTGGAAGCTTAACCAAAAACATTCAGTACTTC | CASSSGSLTKNIQYF
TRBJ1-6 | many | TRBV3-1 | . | TGTGCCAGCAGCCAAAATTCACCCCTCCACTTT | CASSQNSPLHF
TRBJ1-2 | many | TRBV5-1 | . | TGCGCCAGCAGGATCTCTCGGGCAGCAAGTTATGGCTACACCTTC | CASRISRAASYGYTF